One and the same sample provided the 5 T cell receptor beta chains below, sequenced in a study of tumor-infiltrating lymphocytes in oesophageal squamous cell carcinoma. TCRdb used MiXCR to reprocess the PCR reads, holding one entry per CDR3 protein. Among approximately 20,000 distinct CDR3 sequences listed, around 39% were seen once. Material: esophageal tumor tissue. The receptors were gathered from a male donor with esophageal squamous cell carcinoma.

This clonotype was recorded at least ten times. The J gene is TRBJ1-5, the V gene TRBV5-1; 7 bases fit TRBD1. V dropped 3 bases and J dropped 5; count of bases not matched to a gene: 2. Germline assignment: CDR1 SGHRS and CDR2 YFSETQ. The CDR3 extends over 13 amino acids. CDR3 coding DNA: TGCGCCAGCAGCTCTACAGGGGATCAGCCCCAGCATTTT. Its protein product is CASSSTGDQPQHF.

The rearrangement uses TRBV6-6 and TRBJ2-7; no definite D call. V was trimmed by 4 bases and J by 4 bases, leaving 8 bases between them. Germline V lookup: CDR1 MNHNY, CDR2 SVGAGI (reference sequence). The CDR3 totals 12 residues. The CDR3 reads CASSSELYEQYF. In DNA form, the CDR3 reads TGTGCCAGCAGTTCCGAGTTATACGAGCAGTACTTC.

In regard to this clonotype: A read error may explain this, as a much larger clone is one base away. This sequence joins TRBV6-1 and TRBJ2-3, with D possibly being TRBD2 (6 bases). The CDR3 is made up of 12 amino acids. Germline CDR1 is MNHNS and CDR2 is SASEGT. CDR3 region: CAGSERGDTQYF. CDR3 coding DNA: TGTGCCGGCAGTGAACGGGGGGATACGCAGTATTTT.

The chain is built from TRBV10-2 and TRBJ2-5; D unresolved. The J call is uncertain, as TRBJ2-1 better fits the DNA end. Germline CDR1 and CDR2: WSHSY and SAAADI. The CDR3 is made up of 12 amino acids. This CDR3 is CASSEFENEQFF. The CDR3 DNA sequence: TGCGCCAGCAGTGAGTTTGAAAATGAGCAGTTCTTC.

This clonotype was found once. This chain uses TRBV7-4 with TRBJ2-1; 9 bases align to TRBD2. Germline V CDR1 and CDR2: SGHVT, SQSDAQ. The CDR3 runs 17 residues. V trimming: 5 bases; J trimming: 5 bases; junction bases outside the gene matches: 13. The CDR3 loop reads CASSPRGSGRSDNEQFF. CDR3 in DNA: TGTGCCAGCAGCCCTAGGGGTAGCGGGAGATCAGACAATGAGCAGTTCTTC. Filled out from reference TRBV7-4 and TRBJ2-1, the complete variable domain reads GAGVSQSPRYKVAKRGRDVALRCDSISGHVTLYWYRQTLGQGSEVLTYSQSDAQRDKSGRPSGRFSAERPERSVSTLKIQRTEQGDSAVYLCASSPRGSGRSDNEQFFGPGTRLTVL.